The 19 T cell receptor beta chains below were found in one sample sequenced in a study of T cells in Graves' hyperthyroidism and ophthalmopathy. Researchers took RNA transcripts and amplified the TCR beta CDR3 regions from them. Using the HTBI primer set, a first-round RT-PCR was run on the TCR CDR3. TCRdb re-called the multiplex PCR reads through MiXCR, storing one row per CDR3 protein. The profile shows a few hundred thousand distinct CDR3 sequences, 13% of them singletons. Sequencing was carried out using blood. Receptors were obtained from a man aged 25-45 years with Graves' hyperthyroidism that later progressed to Graves' ophthalmopathy.

This clonotype was seen just once. The V gene is TRBV20-1, the J gene TRBJ2-7, with D possibly matching TRBD1 (6 bases). CDR1 and CDR2 from the germline V gene are DFQATT and SNEGSKA (reference sequence). This CDR3 is built from 15 residues. Trimming removed 6 bases at V and 3 bases at J, with 21 bases between. The CDR3 DNA reads as TGCAGTGCCCGGTCAACTTCGGGACACCGCTACGAGCAGTACTTC. Protein: CSARSTSGHRYEQYF.

The chain has TRBV10-2 and TRBJ1-2; no clear D gene. The length of the CDR3 is 14 residues. Germline CDR1 and CDR2: WSHSY and SAAADI. V lost 3 bases, J lost 2 bases, and 10 bases lay in between. The CDR3 loop reads CASSEGRLNYGYTF. Written as DNA, the CDR3 is TGCGCCAGCAGTGAAGGCAGGCTGAACTATGGCTACACCTTC.

This clonotype was counted only a few times. The chain is built from TRBV5-6 and TRBJ1-1; a possible D gene is TRBD1 (5 bases). This CDR3 has 13 residues. CDR1 is SGHDT, CDR2 YYEEEE, per germline. Deletions cut 2 bases from V and 8 bases from J, with 13 bases between. CDR3 protein: CASSFLGTFEAFF. The CDR3 coding sequence is TGTGCCAGCAGCTTCTTAGGGACCTTCGAAGCTTTCTTT.

This clonotype came up many times. The chain employs TRBV2 and TRBJ2-3; D is ambiguous. Between the trimmed V and J ends, which lost 8 bases and 3 bases, there was a span of 12 bases. The CDR3 totals 13 residues. Germline V gene sequence: CDR1 SNHLY, CDR2 FYNNEI. As DNA, the CDR3 is TGTGCCAGCCAAACCCCGACAACAGATACGCAGTATTTT. Its protein is CASQTPTTDTQYF.

At least ten counts were recorded for this clonotype. The gene calls are TRBV6-1 and TRBJ2-4; D remains unclear. This CDR3 region has 15 residues. CDR1 MNHNS and CDR2 SASEGT come from the germline V gene. V shed 5 bases and J shed 0 bases, with 11 bases lying between them. The CDR3 DNA follows: TGTGCCAGCAGTCCACAGCCTCTAGCCAAAAACATTCAGTACTTC. As protein: CASSPQPLAKNIQYF.

This clonotype was counted at least ten times. This rearrangement joins TRBV11-1 to TRBJ2-5; D is uncertain. CDR3 length: 15 amino acids. Trimming left V 1 base short and J 5 bases short, with 14 bases between. In germline, CDR1 is SGHAT, CDR2 FQDESV (reference sequence). The CDR3 nucleotides read TGTGCCAGCAGCTTAGAGGTTTCCTCAACTGAGACCCAGTACTTC. Amino acid sequence: CASSLEVSSTETQYF.

Only one count was recorded for this clonotype. This may be a read error: a much more frequent sequence differs by one nucleotide. This chain links TRBV5-6 with TRBJ1-1, with TRBD1 matching over 8 bases. CDR3 length equals 15 residues. The germline CDR1 and CDR2 sequences are SGHDT and YYEEEE. CDR3: CASGLEQGANTEAFF. DNA of the CDR3: TGTGCCAGCGGCTTGGAGCAGGGGGCGAACACTGAAGCTTTCTTT.

The chain recombines TRBV9 with TRBJ2-1, with 7 bases matching TRBD2. Germline values: CDR1 SGDLS, CDR2 YYNGEE. V shed 3 bases, J shed 4 bases, and the junction held 13 bases outside the gene matches. This CDR3 spans 17 amino acids. This CDR3 is CASSETAGRGTYNEQFF. For the CDR3, the DNA is TGTGCCAGCAGCGAGACCGCAGGGAGGGGCACTTACAATGAGCAGTTCTTC.

This clonotype was observed at least ten times. The V and J genes are TRBV5-8 and TRBJ2-5; D gene unclear. V was cut by 1 base and J by 4 bases, with 14 bases left in between. The CDR3 extends over 15 amino acids. In germline, CDR1 is SGHTS, CDR2 YDEGEE. In nucleotides, the CDR3 is TGTGCCAGCAGCTTGAAGTTTGAGCGTGGAGAGACCCAGTACTTC. It specifies CASSLKFERGETQYF. Together with reference TRBV5-8 and TRBJ2-5, the CDR3 gives the full variable domain: EAGVTQSPTHLIKTRGQQATLRCSPISGHTSVYWYQQALGLGLQFLLWYDEGEERNRGNFPPRFSGRQFPNYSSELNVNALELEDSALYLCASSLKFERGETQYFGPGTRLLVL.

This clonotype was detected a few times. At one of its ends the junction is not consistent with the germline gene, which may arise from a read error. The V and J genes are TRBV27 and TRBJ2-3; 12 nucleotides match TRBD2. This CDR3 spans 16 amino acids. Germline V gene lookup returns CDR1 MNHEY and CDR2 SMNVEV (reference sequence). The CDR3 loop is CASSRLAGARTDTRYF. The CDR3 DNA is TGTGCCAGCAGTAGACTAGCGGGGGCTCGCACAGATACGCGGTATTTT.

In this sample, this clonotype turned up many times. The chain combines TRBV7-6 with TRBJ1-2, with 8 bases fitting TRBD1. The CDR3 spans 18 residues. Trimming removed 0 bases from V and 5 bases from J; junction bases left unmatched: 14. CDR1 is SGHVS, CDR2 FNYEAQ, per germline. The DNA for the CDR3 is TGTGCCAGCAGCTTAGCGATCGGAGGCCAGGGGGCGCGATATGGCTACACCTTC. The encoded protein is CASSLAIGGQGARYGYTF.

The chain carries TRBV20-1 and TRBJ1-4; D call uncertain. Looked up from germline, CDR1 is DFQATT and CDR2 is SNEGSKA (reference sequence). V lost 0 bases, J lost 6 bases, and 11 bases lay in between. This CDR3 has 14 amino acids. The CDR3 region is CSARDLGSHEKLFF. The CDR3 DNA sequence: TGCAGTGCTAGAGATCTGGGATCCCATGAAAAACTGTTTTTT.

This clonotype has a count of ten or more. The rearrangement uses TRBV11-2 and TRBJ2-1; 8 bases fit TRBD2. Unmatched junction bases numbered 2, after V lost 1 base and J lost 9 bases. In germline, CDR1 is SGHAT, CDR2 FQNNGV. The CDR3 length is 13 residues. CDR3 sequence reads: CASSLVGTSEQFF. The CDR3 DNA is TGTGCCAGCAGCTTAGTTGGGACTAGTGAGCAGTTCTTC.

This clonotype was detected only a few times. The J gene is TRBJ1-5, the V gene TRBV20-1; D is possibly TRBD1 (5 bases). Looked up from germline, CDR1 is DFQATT and CDR2 is SNEGSKA (reference sequence). The CDR3 is 14 residues long. Trimming cost V 1 base and J 8 bases, with 15 bases left between them. CDR3 bases: TGCAGTGCTAGAGCAGGAGGCTGGGGGGAGCCCCAGCATTTT. Translating gives CSARAGGWGEPQHF.

The sample holds many counts of this clonotype. This chain connects TRBV27 to TRBJ2-5, with 9 bases identical to TRBD2. CDR1 is MNHEY and CDR2 is SMNVEV in the germline V gene (reference sequence). The CDR3 covers 16 residues. Trimming removed 0 bases from V and 1 base from J; junction bases left unmatched: 3. The CDR3 spells CASSLSPGLAQETQYF. The CDR3 DNA reads TGTGCCAGCAGTTTATCGCCGGGACTAGCCCAAGAGACCCAGTACTTC.

This clonotype was seen repeatedly, ten times or more. The J gene is TRBJ2-5, the V gene TRBV12-3 or TRBV12-4, with D maybe TRBD1 (5 bases). The CDR3 totals 14 residues. Trimming took 7 bases from V and 3 from J, leaving 15 bases between them. The CDR3 nucleotides read TGTGCCAGCAAACCAGGGCAGGGCGAAGAGACCCAGTACTTC. This gives the protein CASKPGQGEETQYF.

The chain couples TRBV29-1 to TRBJ2-5; D is undetermined. This CDR3 contains 14 residues. The germline CDR1 and CDR2 sequences are SQVTM and ANQGSEA. V was trimmed by 1 base and J by 2 bases, leaving 11 bases between them. For the CDR3, the DNA is TGCAGCGTTGAAGGGGCGGAAAAACAAGAGACCCAGTACTTC. It yields the protein CSVEGAEKQETQYF. Combining the CDR3 with reference TRBV29-1 and TRBJ2-5 gives the whole variable domain SAVISQKPSRDICQRGTSLTIQCQVDSQVTMMFWYRQQPGQSLTLIATANQGSEATYESGFVIDKFPISRPNLTFSTLTVSNMSPEDSSIYLCSVEGAEKQETQYFGPGTRLLVL.

This clonotype came up many times. The V and J genes are TRBV6-1 and TRBJ1-5, with D uncertain. The CDR3 loop spans 17 amino acids. Trimming pared 3 bases from V and 8 bases from J, leaving 23 bases between. CDR1 is MNHNS, CDR2 SASEGT, per germline. The CDR3 loop reads CASSDFVLVQVGKPQHF. For the CDR3, the DNA is TGTGCCAGCAGTGATTTTGTACTGGTGCAAGTTGGAAAGCCCCAGCATTTT.

This clonotype was detected only a few times. V usage is TRBV6-4 and J usage is TRBJ2-3; the match to TRBD2 covers 9 bases. This CDR3 comprises 15 residues. The J segment lost 3 bases and the V segment lost 9 bases, leaving 10 bases of the junction unmatched. CDR1 and CDR2 from the germline V gene are MRHNA and SNTAGT. In DNA, the CDR3 is TGTGCCAGTAGTAAGACTAGCGGCACAACAGATACGCAGTATTTT. Translation: CASSKTSGTTDTQYF.